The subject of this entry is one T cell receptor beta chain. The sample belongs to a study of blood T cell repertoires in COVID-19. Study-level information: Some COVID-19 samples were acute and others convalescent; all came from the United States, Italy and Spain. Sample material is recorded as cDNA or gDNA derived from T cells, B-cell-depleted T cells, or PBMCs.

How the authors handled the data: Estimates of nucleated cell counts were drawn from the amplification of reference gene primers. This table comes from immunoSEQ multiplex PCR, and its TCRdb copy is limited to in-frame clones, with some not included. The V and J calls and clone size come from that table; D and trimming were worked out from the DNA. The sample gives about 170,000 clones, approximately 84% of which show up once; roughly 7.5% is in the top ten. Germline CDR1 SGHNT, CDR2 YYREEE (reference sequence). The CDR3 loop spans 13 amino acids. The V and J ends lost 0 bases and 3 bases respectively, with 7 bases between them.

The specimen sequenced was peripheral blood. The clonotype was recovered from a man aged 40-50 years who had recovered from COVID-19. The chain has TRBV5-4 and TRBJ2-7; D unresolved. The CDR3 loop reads CASSLDRHYEQYF. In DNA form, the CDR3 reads TGTGCCAGCAGCTTGGACAGACACTACGAGCAGTACTTC. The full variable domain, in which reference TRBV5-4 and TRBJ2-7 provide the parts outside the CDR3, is ETGVTQSPTHLIKTRGQQVTLRCSSQSGHNTVSWYQQALGQGPQFIFQYYREEENGRGNFPPRFSGLQFPNYSSELNVNALELDDSALYLCASSLDRHYEQYFGPGTRLTVT.